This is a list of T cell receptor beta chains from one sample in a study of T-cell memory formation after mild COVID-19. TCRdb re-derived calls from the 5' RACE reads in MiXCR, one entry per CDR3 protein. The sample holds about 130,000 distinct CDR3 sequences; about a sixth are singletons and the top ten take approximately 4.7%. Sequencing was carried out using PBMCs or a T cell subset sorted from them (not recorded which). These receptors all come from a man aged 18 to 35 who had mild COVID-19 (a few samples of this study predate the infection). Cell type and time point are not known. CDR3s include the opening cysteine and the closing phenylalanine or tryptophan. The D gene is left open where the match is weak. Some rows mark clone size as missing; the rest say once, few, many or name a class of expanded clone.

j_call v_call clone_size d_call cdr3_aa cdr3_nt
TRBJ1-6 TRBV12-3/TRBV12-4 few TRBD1 CASTGQNGQGNSPLHF TGTGCCAGCACCGGACAAAACGGACAGGGGAATTCACCCCTCCACTTT
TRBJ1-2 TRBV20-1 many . CSARDLGASSGYTF TGCAGTGCTAGAGATCTGGGGGCGTCTTCCGGCTACACCTTC
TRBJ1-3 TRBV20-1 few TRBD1 CSARPGQGTGNTIYF TGCAGTGCTAGACCGGGACAGGGAACGGGAAACACCATATATTTT
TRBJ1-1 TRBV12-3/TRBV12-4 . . CASTMGGGPAFF TGTGCCAGCACCATGGGGGGTGGTCCGGCTTTCTTT
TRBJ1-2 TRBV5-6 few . CASSFLPGSLGYTF TGTGCCAGCAGCTTCTTACCCGGGTCCCTTGGCTACACCTTC
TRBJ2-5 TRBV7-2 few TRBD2 CASSPRLAGEETQYF TGTGCCAGCAGCCCCCGACTAGCGGGGGAAGAGACCCAGTACTTC
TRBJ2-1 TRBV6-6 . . CASSPVVEQFF TGTGCCAGCAGTCCGGTTGTTGAGCAGTTCTTC
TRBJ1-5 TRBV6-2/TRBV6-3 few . CASRGYQPQHF TGTGCCAGCAGGGGGTATCAGCCCCAGCATTTT
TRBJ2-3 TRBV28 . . CASIGDTDTQYF TGTGCCAGCATAGGGGACACAGATACGCAGTATTTT
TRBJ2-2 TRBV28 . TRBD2 CASSRTSANTGELFF TGTGCCAGCAGCCGCACTAGCGCGAACACCGGGGAGCTGTTTTTT
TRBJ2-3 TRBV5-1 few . CASSLVREASTDTQYF TGCGCCAGCAGCTTGGTCAGGGAGGCTAGCACAGATACGCAGTATTTT
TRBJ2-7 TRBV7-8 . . CASSLGTSLGEQYF TGTGCCAGCAGCCTCGGGACATCCTTAGGCGAGCAGTACTTC
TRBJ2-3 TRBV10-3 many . CAISGVVDTQYF TGTGCCATCAGTGGAGTGGTGGATACGCAGTATTTT
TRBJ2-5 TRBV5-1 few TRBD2 CASSLFSTSGVKETQYF TGCGCCAGCAGCTTGTTCTCGACTAGCGGGGTAAAAGAGACCCAGTACTTC
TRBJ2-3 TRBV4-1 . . CASSHYGQSSTDTQYF TGCGCCAGCAGCCATTACGGCCAGAGTAGCACAGATACGCAGTATTTT
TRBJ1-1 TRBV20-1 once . CSASRDMNTEAFF TGCAGTGCTAGTCGGGATATGAACACTGAAGCTTTCTTT
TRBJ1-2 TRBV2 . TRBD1 CASSQDRGRYGYTF TGTGCCAGCAGTCAGGACAGGGGACGGTATGGCTACACCTTC
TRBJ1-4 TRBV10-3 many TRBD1 CAIRPGQDNEKLFF TGTGCCATCAGACCGGGACAGGACAATGAAAAACTGTTTTTT
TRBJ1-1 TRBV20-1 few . CSARLRGRTIF TGCAGTGCTAGACTCCGGGGGCGGACTATATTT
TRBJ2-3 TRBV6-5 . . CASRGSGTDTQYF TGTGCCAGCAGGGGAAGCGGCACAGATACGCAGTATTTT
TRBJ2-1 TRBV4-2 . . CASSQDLGREQFF TGTGCCAGCAGCCAAGATCTGGGCAGGGAGCAGTTCTTC
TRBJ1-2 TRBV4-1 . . CASSQDPGNYYGYTF TGCGCCAGCAGCCAAGATCCAGGGAACTACTATGGCTACACCTTC
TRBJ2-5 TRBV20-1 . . CSARRFGGNQETQYF TGCAGTGCTAGGCGTTTCGGGGGCAATCAAGAGACCCAGTACTTC
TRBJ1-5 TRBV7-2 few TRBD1 CASSLNSRGRGPQHF TGTGCCAGCAGCTTGAATTCCAGGGGGCGAGGGCCCCAGCATTTT
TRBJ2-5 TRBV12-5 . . CASGPSVVETQYF TGTGCTAGTGGTCCCTCTGTGGTAGAAACCCAGTACTTC
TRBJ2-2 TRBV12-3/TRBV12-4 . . CASSLVGGPGELFF TGTGCCAGCAGTTTGGTCGGGGGACCCGGGGAGCTGTTTTTT
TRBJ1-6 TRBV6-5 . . CASSSEAALYSPLHF TGTGCCAGCAGTTCAGAGGCAGCCCTTTACTCACCCCTCCACTTT
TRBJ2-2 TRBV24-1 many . CATNRASDTGELFF TGTGCCACCAACAGGGCCTCGGACACCGGGGAGCTGTTTTTT
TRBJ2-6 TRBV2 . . CASSPPRGVLTF TGTGCCAGCAGCCCCCCTCGGGGTGTCCTGACTTTC
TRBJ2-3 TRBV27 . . CASTRAGVADTQYF TGTGCCAGCACCCGGGCAGGGGTAGCAGATACGCAGTATTTT
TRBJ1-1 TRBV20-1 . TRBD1 CSAARGRGTEAFF TGCAGTGCTGCCAGGGGGCGAGGGACTGAAGCTTTCTTT
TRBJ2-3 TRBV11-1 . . CASSSSGLSTDTQYF TGTGCCAGCAGCTCGTCCGGACTAAGCACAGATACGCAGTATTTT
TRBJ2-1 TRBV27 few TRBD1 CASSPQTGEPYNEQFF TGTGCCAGCAGCCCTCAGACAGGGGAGCCCTACAATGAGCAGTTCTTC
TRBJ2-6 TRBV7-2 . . CASRQKRGSGANVLTF TGTGCCAGCCGCCAAAAAAGGGGAAGTGGGGCCAACGTCCTGACTTTC
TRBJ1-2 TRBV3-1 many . CASSQDSGYTF TGTGCCAGCAGCCAAGATTCGGGCTACACCTTC
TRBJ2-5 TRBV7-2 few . CASRGAPPGTQYF TGTGCCAGCAGGGGAGCCCCACCAGGGACCCAGTACTTC
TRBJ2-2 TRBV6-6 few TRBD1 CASSYSQGASTGELFF TGTGCCAGCAGTTACTCGCAGGGGGCAAGCACCGGGGAGCTGTTTTTT